This T cell receptor beta chain was sequenced during a study of early T cells in non-severe SARS-CoV-2 infection. Overall study: Sequencing of bulk RNA from unsorted whole blood was done, without chain pairing. General study results and limits: There was a bias toward anti-spike CD8 responses in VDJdb matching, which missed private and CD4 specificities.

There are 17 residues in the CDR3. With 0 bases removed from V and 5 bases from J, the gap between germline ends came to 19 bases. CDR1 is SGHRS, CDR2 YFSETQ, per germline. cDNA molecules, individually, were tagged with unique molecular identifiers. Each CDR3 protein is one row after TCRdb ran MiXCR on the 5' RACE reads. Of over 30,000 distinct CDR3 sequences listed, roughly 6% are singletons. This clonotype was seen at least ten times. Its specificity is unknown. The receptor was derived from an adult who was a healthcare worker with PCR-confirmed SARS-CoV-2 infection or an uninfected control (not recorded which). The rearrangement joins TRBV5-1 to TRBJ2-3, with a possible D match to TRBD2 (6 bases). The specimen sequenced was whole blood. The CDR3 reads CASSLDRLGRKEDTQYF. CDR3 nucleotide sequence: TGCGCCAGCAGCTTGGATCGACTAGGGAGGAAGGAAGATACGCAGTATTTT.